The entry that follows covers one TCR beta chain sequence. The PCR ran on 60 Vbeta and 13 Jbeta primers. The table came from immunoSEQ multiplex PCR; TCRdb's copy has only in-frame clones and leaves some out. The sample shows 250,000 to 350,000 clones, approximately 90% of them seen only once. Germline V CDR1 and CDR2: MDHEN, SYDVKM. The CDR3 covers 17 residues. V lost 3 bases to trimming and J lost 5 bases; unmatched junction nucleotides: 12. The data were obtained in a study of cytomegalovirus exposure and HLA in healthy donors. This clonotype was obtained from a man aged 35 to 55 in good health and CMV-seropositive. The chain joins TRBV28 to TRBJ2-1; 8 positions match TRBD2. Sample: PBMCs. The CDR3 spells CASSFLPLAGRNNEQFF. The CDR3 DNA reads TGTGCCAGCAGTTTCCTTCCATTAGCGGGACGGAACAATGAGCAGTTCTTC.